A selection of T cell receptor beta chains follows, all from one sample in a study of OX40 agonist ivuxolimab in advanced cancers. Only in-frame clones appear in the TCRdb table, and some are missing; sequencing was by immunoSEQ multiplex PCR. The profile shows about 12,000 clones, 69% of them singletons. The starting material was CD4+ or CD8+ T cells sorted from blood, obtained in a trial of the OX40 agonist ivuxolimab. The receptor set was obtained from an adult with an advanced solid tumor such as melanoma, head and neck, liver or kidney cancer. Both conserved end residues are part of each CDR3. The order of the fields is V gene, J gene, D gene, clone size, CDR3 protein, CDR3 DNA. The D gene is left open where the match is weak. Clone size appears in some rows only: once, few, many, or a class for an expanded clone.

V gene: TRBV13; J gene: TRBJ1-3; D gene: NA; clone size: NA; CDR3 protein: CASSFPGGGRNTIYF; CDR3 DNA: TGTGCCAGCAGCTTCCCGGGAGGTGGACGAAACACCATATATTTT
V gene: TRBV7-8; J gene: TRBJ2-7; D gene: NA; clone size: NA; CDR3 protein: CASSFEGESAYEQYF; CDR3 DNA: TGTGCCAGCAGCTTTGAGGGGGAGAGCGCCTACGAGCAGTACTTC
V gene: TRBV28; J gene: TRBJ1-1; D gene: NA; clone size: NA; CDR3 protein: CASSLSGGAGSEAFF; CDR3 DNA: TGTGCCAGCAGTTTAAGCGGGGGCGCGGGGTCTGAAGCTTTCTTT
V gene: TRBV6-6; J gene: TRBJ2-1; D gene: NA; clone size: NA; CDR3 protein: CASTLTGSSYNEQFF; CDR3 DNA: TGTGCCAGCACCCTAACAGGGAGCTCCTACAATGAGCAGTTCTTC
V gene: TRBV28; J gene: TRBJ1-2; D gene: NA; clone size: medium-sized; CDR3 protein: CASSPTGSYGYTF; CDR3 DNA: TGTGCCAGCAGCCCCACAGGGAGCTATGGCTACACCTTC
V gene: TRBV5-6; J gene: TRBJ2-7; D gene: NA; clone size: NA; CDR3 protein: CASSLPAGPRSYEQYF; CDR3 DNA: TGTGCCAGCAGCTTGCCAGCAGGACCAAGGTCCTACGAGCAGTACTTC
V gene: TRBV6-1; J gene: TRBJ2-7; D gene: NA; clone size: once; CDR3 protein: CASSAPVGLNYEQYF; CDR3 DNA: TGTGCCAGCAGTGCCCCGGTGGGCCTAAACTACGAGCAGTACTTC
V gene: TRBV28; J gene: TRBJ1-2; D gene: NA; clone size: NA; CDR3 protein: CASSLSQIYGYTF; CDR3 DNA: TGTGCCAGCAGTTTAAGTCAGATCTATGGCTACACCTTC
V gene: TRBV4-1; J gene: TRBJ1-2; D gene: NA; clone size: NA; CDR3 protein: CASSQDSYGYTF; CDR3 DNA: TGCGCCAGCAGCCAAGATAGTTATGGCTACACCTTC
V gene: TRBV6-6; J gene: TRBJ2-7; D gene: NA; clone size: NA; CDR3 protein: CASSLGESYEQYF; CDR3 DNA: TGTGCCAGCAGTTTAGGGGAATCCTACGAGCAGTACTTC
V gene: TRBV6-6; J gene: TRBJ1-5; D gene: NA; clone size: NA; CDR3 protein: CASSLRDTISNQPQHF; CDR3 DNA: TGTGCCAGCAGTCTCCGGGACACTATTAGCAATCAGCCCCAGCATTTT
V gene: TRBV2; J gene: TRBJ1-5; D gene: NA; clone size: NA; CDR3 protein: CASSDNGLLGTEPQHF; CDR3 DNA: TGTGCCAGCAGTGATAATGGTTTATTGGGGACGGAGCCCCAGCATTTT
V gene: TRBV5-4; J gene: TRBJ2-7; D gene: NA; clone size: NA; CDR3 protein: CASSQDRIHEQYF; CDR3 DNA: TGTGCCAGCAGTCAGGACAGAATCCACGAGCAGTACTTC
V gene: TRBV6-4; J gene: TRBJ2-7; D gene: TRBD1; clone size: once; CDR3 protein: CASSPQGQGIYEQYF; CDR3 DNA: TGTGCCAGCAGTCCCCAGGGACAGGGGATCTACGAGCAGTACTTC